These T cell receptor beta chains were read from a single sample in a study of cytomegalovirus exposure and HLA in healthy donors. Assay: immunoSEQ multiplex PCR; the TCRdb copy retains only in-frame clones and omits some. The sample contains 100,000 or so clones, about 80% of which appear only once. The sequencing input was PBMCs. Receptor source: a man in his thirties or forties in good health and CMV-seronegative. CDR3s include the opening cysteine and the closing phenylalanine or tryptophan. D genes are given only for firm matches. Not all rows give a size; the values are once, few, many and, for expanded clones, a class.

NA,TRBV7-2,NA,TRBJ2-3,CASRKSLGANTDTQYF,TGTGCCAGCAGAAAATCCCTAGGGGCCAACACAGATACGCAGTATTTT
once,TRBV6-4,NA,TRBJ2-2,CASSSQGYTGELFF,TGTGCCAGCAGCTCGCAGGGATACACCGGGGAGCTGTTTTTT
NA,TRBV6-6,TRBD1,TRBJ2-3,CASRPTGEDTQYF,TGTGCCAGCAGGCCGACAGGGGAGGATACGCAGTATTTT
many,TRBV4-3,TRBD2,TRBJ2-1,CASSQDGTSGGNEQFF,TGCGCCAGCAGCCAAGATGGGACTAGCGGGGGGAATGAGCAGTTCTTC
NA,TRBV10-1,NA,TRBJ2-3,CASSESPDSPSTDTQYF,TGCGCCAGCAGTGAGTCCCCGGACAGCCCGAGCACAGATACGCAGTATTTT
NA,TRBV10-3,NA,TRBJ1-1,CAISRTSGEAFF,TGTGCCATCAGCAGGACATCGGGTGAAGCTTTCTTT
NA,TRBV7-8,TRBD1,TRBJ2-1,CASSLEYLGTGATSEQFF,TGTGCCAGCAGCTTAGAGTATCTTGGGACAGGGGCGACCAGTGAGCAGTTCTTC
NA,TRBV28,TRBD1,TRBJ1-1,CASSLWGQTFMNTEAFF,TGTGCCAGCAGTTTATGGGGACAGACGTTCATGAACACTGAAGCTTTCTTT
NA,TRBV7-8,TRBD1,TRBJ1-2,CASSLRDREVYGYTF,TGTGCCAGCAGCCTCCGGGACAGGGAAGTCTATGGCTACACCTTC
few,TRBV5-1,TRBD2,TRBJ2-3,CASTPSGGGADTQYF,TGCGCCAGCACACCTAGCGGGGGCGGCGCAGATACGCAGTATTTT
NA,TRBV7-6,NA,TRBJ2-1,CASSLAPGVSSYNEQFF,TGTGCCAGCAGCTTAGCCCCAGGGGTAAGCTCCTACAATGAGCAGTTCTTC
NA,TRBV4-3,NA,TRBJ2-3,CASSQDGTTVADTQYF,TGCGCCAGCAGCCAAGATGGGACAACCGTCGCAGATACGCAGTATTTT
NA,TRBV2,TRBD1,TRBJ1-5,CASGGTGDNQPQHF,TGTGCCAGCGGAGGGACAGGGGACAATCAGCCCCAGCATTTT
NA,TRBV7-8,TRBD1,TRBJ1-5,CASSLAEGQRNQPQHF,TGTGCCAGCAGCTTAGCTGAGGGACAGCGTAATCAGCCCCAGCATTTT
NA,TRBV7-2,TRBD1,TRBJ2-3,CASSLDRAYTDTQYF,TGTGCCAGCAGCTTGGACAGGGCTTACACAGATACGCAGTATTTT
NA,TRBV6-6,NA,TRBJ2-7,CASMGGVSYEQYF,TGTGCCAGCATGGGGGGAGTCTCCTACGAGCAGTACTTC
NA,TRBV6-5,NA,TRBJ1-2,CASSYQWQDNYGYTF,TGTGCCAGCAGTTATCAATGGCAGGATAACTATGGCTACACCTTC
NA,TRBV4-2,NA,TRBJ2-3,CASSQDDGRSADTQYF,TGTGCCAGCAGCCAAGACGACGGGAGAAGTGCAGATACGCAGTATTTT
few,TRBV4-1,NA,TRBJ1-4,CASSSSYREVDEKLFF,TGCGCCAGCAGCTCTTCATACCGGGAGGTAGATGAAAAACTGTTTTTT
few,TRBV4-1,NA,TRBJ2-1,CASSQVVGGPQGNEQFF,TGCGCCAGCAGCCAAGTAGTGGGAGGGCCTCAGGGGAATGAGCAGTTCTTC
few,TRBV7-3,NA,TRBJ2-6,CASSLAPLSGANVLTF,TGTGCCAGCAGCTTAGCGCCCCTCTCTGGGGCCAACGTCCTGACTTTC
once,TRBV6-5,TRBD2,TRBJ2-5,CASSYSSAGEETQYF,TGTGCCAGCAGTTACTCGAGTGCGGGGGAAGAGACCCAGTACTTC
NA,TRBV28,TRBD1,TRBJ1-2,CASSPGQGADGYTF,TGTGCCAGCAGTCCGGGACAGGGGGCGGATGGCTACACCTTC
few,TRBV7-9,NA,TRBJ1-3,CASSLGHISGNTIYF,TGTGCCAGCAGCTTAGGGCATATAAGTGGAAACACCATATATTTT
NA,TRBV19,TRBD1,TRBJ2-7,CASRDRATYEQYF,TGTGCCAGCCGCGACAGGGCCACCTACGAGCAGTACTTC
once,TRBV7-2,TRBD1,TRBJ2-1,CASSLARGQGWNEQFF,TGTGCCAGCAGCTTAGCGCGGGGACAGGGCTGGAATGAGCAGTTCTTC
NA,TRBV7-9,TRBD1,TRBJ2-7,CASSLVGDRAPYEQYF,TGTGCCAGCAGCTTAGTAGGGGACAGGGCCCCCTACGAGCAGTACTTC
NA,TRBV29-1,TRBD2,TRBJ2-3,CSVDTSGRASGTDTQYF,TGCAGCGTTGATACTAGCGGGAGGGCCTCGGGGACAGATACGCAGTATTTT
NA,TRBV7-3,NA,TRBJ1-1,CASSTEADTEAFF,TGTGCCAGCAGTACCGAGGCGGACACTGAAGCTTTCTTT
few,TRBV29-1,NA,TRBJ1-1,CSGHLQGGTEAFF,TGCAGCGGACACTTACAGGGAGGGACTGAAGCTTTCTTT
NA,TRBV12-1,NA,TRBJ1-3,CASSFQRTGNSGNTIYF,TGTGCCAGCAGCTTTCAAAGGACGGGAAACTCTGGAAACACCATATATTTT
NA,TRBV7-2,NA,TRBJ1-5,CASSSILDQPQHF,TGTGCCAGCAGCTCGATACTTGATCAGCCCCAGCATTTT
NA,TRBV6-7,NA,TRBJ1-3,CASSYLEIFGRSFSGNTIYF,TGTGCCAGCAGTTACCTCGAAATCTTCGGCAGGTCCTTCTCTGGAAACACCATATATTTT
NA,TRBV9,NA,TRBJ2-7,CASSVIADPQYEQYF,TGTGCCAGCAGCGTCATAGCGGACCCCCAATACGAGCAGTACTTC
NA,TRBV4-3,NA,TRBJ1-1,CASSVRGSKGTEAFF,TGCGCCAGCAGCGTCAGGGGTAGTAAGGGCACTGAAGCTTTCTTT
many,TRBV7-6,NA,TRBJ2-1,CATAYREYNEQFF,TGTGCCACCGCCTACAGGGAGTACAATGAGCAGTTCTTC
NA,TRBV5-8,NA,TRBJ1-2,CASSLRAAGYGYTF,TGTGCCAGCAGCTTGCGGGCAGCGGGCTATGGCTACACCTTC
NA,TRBV4-1,NA,TRBJ1-3,CASSQEGTIGNTIYF,TGCGCCAGCAGCCAAGAAGGGACAATTGGAAACACCATATATTTT
NA,TRBV5-4,NA,TRBJ2-7,CASSLAQTRDEQYF,TGTGCCAGCAGCTTGGCCCAAACTCGGGACGAGCAGTACTTC
NA,TRBV5-4,NA,TRBJ2-7,CASSLGAGSSYEQYF,TGTGCCAGCAGCTTGGGGGCGGGAAGTTCCTACGAGCAGTACTTC
NA,TRBV11-2,NA,TRBJ2-1,CASSLGTSSYNEQFF,TGTGCCAGCAGCTTAGGCACGAGCTCCTACAATGAGCAGTTCTTC